The rows below give T cell receptor beta chains drawn from one sample of a study of shared clonotypes between healthy human individuals. The data were produced by immunoSEQ multiplex PCR, yet TCRdb's version contains in-frame clones alone and is incomplete. The sample holds about 870,000 clones, 80% to 95% seen once. Material: naive CD8+ T cells sorted from blood. The receptor set was obtained from a man under 40 in good health. Each CDR3 is given with its conserved first and last residue. The D gene is left open where the match is weak. Size is stated for part of the rows, as once, few or many counts, or as a class when the clone is expanded.

>TRBV7-8|TRBJ2-1|.|.
TGTGCCAGCAGCCAGGGACCGAGCTCCTACAATGAGCAGTTCTTC
CASSQGPSSYNEQFF
>TRBV7-2|TRBJ1-2|.|.
TGTGCCAGCAGCTTAGGGCAGGAAAACTTC
CASSLGQENF
>TRBV28|TRBJ2-1|TRBD1|.
TGTGCCAGCAGTTTCCTACCGGGACAGGGGGTAAATGAGCAGTTCTTC
CASSFLPGQGVNEQFF
>TRBV28|TRBJ1-5|.|.
TGTGCCAGCAGTCCTCGACAGGCTAGGCAGCCCCAGCATTTT
CASSPRQARQPQHF
>TRBV30|TRBJ2-5|.|.
TGTGCCTGGAGCGTTGAGGGGGAGACCCAGTACTTC
CAWSVEGETQYF
>TRBV25-1|TRBJ2-1|.|.
TGTGCCAGCAGTGGCTTGACCTACAATGAGCAGTTCTTC
CASSGLTYNEQFF
>TRBV29-1|TRBJ2-3|TRBD2|.
TGCAGCGTTTCCCGGACTAGCGGTAGCACAGATACGCAGTATTTT
CSVSRTSGSTDTQYF
>TRBV7-6|TRBJ2-3|.|.
TGTGCCAGCAGCTTAAGACTTTCTAACACAGATACGCAGTATTTT
CASSLRLSNTDTQYF
>TRBV7-9|TRBJ2-2|.|.
TGTGCCAGCAGCTTAACGCCCGGGGAGCTGTTTTTT
CASSLTPGELFF
>TRBV28|TRBJ1-5|TRBD1|once
TGTGCCAGCAGAGGGCGGACAGGTAGCAATCAGCCCCAGCATTTT
CASRGRTGSNQPQHF
>TRBV6-6|TRBJ2-1|TRBD2|.
TGTGCCAGCAGTAGAGCGGGAGAGGAGTACAATGAGCAGTTCTTC
CASSRAGEEYNEQFF
>TRBV10-2|TRBJ2-1|TRBD2|few
TGCGCCAGCAGTGAGCCTTCTGCTGGCGGGAGAGGTTTTGAGCAGTTCTTC
CASSEPSAGGRGFEQFF
>TRBV5-1|TRBJ2-7|TRBD2|once
TGCGCCAGCAGCTTGGCGGGACTAGCGGGATACGAGCAGTACTTC
CASSLAGLAGYEQYF
>TRBV19|TRBJ2-1|TRBD2|.
TGTGCCAGTAGTCAATCTAGCGGGAGCCACAATGAGCAGTTCTTC
CASSQSSGSHNEQFF
>TRBV10-1|TRBJ2-5|TRBD1|once
TGCGCCAGCAGTGTTTCCCGGGACAGGACATGGGAGACCCAGTACTTC
CASSVSRDRTWETQYF
>TRBV5-1|TRBJ2-7|.|.
TGCGCCAGCAGCAATGGACACACCTCCTACGAGCAGTACTTC
CASSNGHTSYEQYF
>TRBV11-2|TRBJ2-7|.|.
TGTGCCAGCAGCTTCAGGGGACCCTACGAGCAGTACTTT
CASSFRGPYEQYF
>TRBV7-9|TRBJ2-6|.|.
TGTGCCAGCATAAGGGGTCAGAGGGGTGGGGCCAACGTCCTGACTTTC
CASIRGQRGGANVLTF
>TRBV5-1|TRBJ2-3|TRBD1|.
TGCGCCAGCAGCTCACCGGGACAGGGGGACACAGATACGCAGTATTTT
CASSSPGQGDTDTQYF
>TRBV7-9|TRBJ1-2|.|.
TGTGCCAGCAGCAGCGTCCAGGGAAACTATGGCTACACCTTC
CASSSVQGNYGYTF
>TRBV6-1|TRBJ2-2|TRBD2|.
TGTGCCAGCAGTGAGCCGACGACTAGCGGGATAGGCGGGGAGCTGTTTTTT
CASSEPTTSGIGGELFF
>TRBV19|TRBJ1-5|.|.
TGTGCCAGTAGTACAGGGAGCAATCAGCCCCAGCATTTT
CASSTGSNQPQHF
>TRBV30|TRBJ2-2|.|few
TGTGCCTGGAGTGGAGTGGCTAGCAGCCTTATCCTGAACACCGGGGAGCTGTTTTTT
CAWSGVASSLILNTGELFF
>TRBV27|TRBJ2-1|TRBD2|.
TGTGCCAGCAGAAAGCCCCCTTCGGCGAGCGGGAGGGTTTTCGGCAATGAGCAGTTCTTC
CASRKPPSASGRVFGNEQFF
>TRBV18|TRBJ2-1|TRBD2|.
TGTGCCAGCTCACCACGGACTAGCGGATCATACACCTATGAGCAGTTCTTC
CASSPRTSGSYTYEQFF
>TRBV21-1|TRBJ2-7|.|.
TGTGCCAGCAGCAAAAAACCAAGGAGAGGTCTAGCAGCCTACGAGCAGTACTTC
CASSKKPRRGLAAYEQYF
>TRBV27|TRBJ2-6|.|.
TGTGCCGAATCTGACACGCCGGCTGGGGCCAACGTCCTGACTTTC
CAESDTPAGANVLTF